What follows is one T cell receptor beta chain and its context. No antigen is known for it. The source of the sample is a study of human T cells and chemical hapten exposure. Noted treatment: therapeutic diphenylcyclopropenone sensitization with weekly scalp DPC. General study findings and limits: Large CDR3 similarity clusters arose significantly more often from expanded TCRs than from controls.

Unique molecular identifiers were attached to individual cDNA molecules within the library. One entry per CDR3 protein results from TCRdb running MiXCR on the reads. The repertoire holds a few thousand distinct CDR3 sequences, less than 65% seen once, with roughly 3.9% in the top ten. Trimming took off 4 bases at V and 2 bases at J, with 13 bases between the two ends. CDR3 length: 15 amino acids. The receptor was isolated from an adult with alopecia areata. Some clones in this sample may be carry-over from other donors' samples. This table probably holds off-target reads from a library built for another chain. The chain has TRBV12-3 or TRBV12-4 and TRBJ2-3; possibly TRBD1 or TRBD2 for D (5 bases each). This specimen consisted of whole blood, obtained before DPC sensitization or 2, 6, or about 24 weeks after (not recorded which). CDR3 coding DNA: TGTGCCAGCAGTTACTTCGGGACCCCCACAGATACGCAGTATTTT. This sequence encodes CASSYFGTPTDTQYF.